A single sample is the source of the 6 T cell receptor beta chains below, sequenced in a study of post-analysis software for immune sequencing data. General observations from the study: Five or six TRBV segments, TRBV5-6, TRBV5-1 and TRBV20-1 among them, were found more frequent in patients than controls.

These receptors lack a known antigen. Incorporated into the TCR beta cDNA libraries were unique molecular identifiers, which served to reduce PCR and sequencing biases. TCRdb recomputed calls from the PCR reads with MiXCR, one row per CDR3 protein. The sample has about 770,000 distinct CDR3 sequences, 40% to 55% seen once. Sequenced sample: blood. Source of these receptors: a girl aged 5-17 years with multiple sclerosis.

This clonotype has more than one count but fewer than ten. The CDR3 region has the DNA TGTGCCAGCAGGCACCAGACAGGGATGGCCTATGGCTACACCTTC. Amino acid sequence: CASRHQTGMAYGYTF. This rearrangement joins TRBV6-6 to TRBJ1-2; 7 bases agree with TRBD1. Germline CDR1 reads MNHNY; CDR2 reads SVGAGI (reference sequence). This CDR3 contains 15 residues. V lost 6 bases and J lost 4; bases outside the gene matches: 11.

This CDR3 reads CASRKGNEQFF. The CDR3 nucleotides read TGTGCCAGCAGAAAGGGGAATGAGCAGTTCTTC. The rearrangement links TRBV5-4 to TRBJ2-1; tentative D call: TRBD1 (5 bases). This CDR3 is built from 11 residues. Germline lookup yields CDR1 SGHNT and CDR2 YYREEE (reference sequence). V dropped 5 bases and J dropped 7 bases, with 7 bases sitting between them.

This sequence joins TRBV5-1 and TRBJ2-1; D may be TRBD2 (5 bases). CDR1 is SGHRS, CDR2 YFSETQ, per germline. The ends were cut back, 4 bases at V and 6 bases at J, with 11 bases in the middle. The CDR3 is made up of 13 amino acids. CDR3 sequence: CASSGQEGNEQFF. The CDR3, as DNA: TGCGCCAGCAGCGGTCAAGAGGGCAATGAGCAGTTCTTC. Drawing the rest from reference TRBV5-1 and TRBJ2-1, the complete variable domain is KAGVTQTPRYLIKTRGQQVTLSCSPISGHRSVSWYQQTPGQGLQFLFEYFSETQRNKGNFPGRFSGRQFSNSRSEMNVSTLELGDSALYLCASSGQEGNEQFFGPGTRLTVL.

This chain links TRBV9 with TRBJ2-7; 10 bases align to TRBD2. The J call may not be correct, given that the DNA end is closer to TRBJ2-5. This CDR3 has 18 amino acids. Germline V lookup: CDR1 SGDLS, CDR2 YYNGEE. The CDR3 DNA reads TGTGCCAGCAGCGTAGGAGTCGGAGTAGCGGGAGGATTGGAGACCCAGTACTTC. It specifies CASSVGVGVAGGLETQYF.

This chain uses TRBV12-3 or TRBV12-4 with TRBJ2-5; 10 nucleotides line up with TRBD2. V was clipped by 6 bases and J by 5 bases; unmatched bases: 18. The length of the CDR3 is 18 residues. The CDR3 DNA reads TGTGCCAGCAGCACCCTCGGAAGCGGGAGGGCGAACTGGGAGACCCAGTACTTC. Translation gives CASSTLGSGRANWETQYF.

V is TRBV7-2 and J is TRBJ2-7; D is undetermined. CDR1 SGHTA and CDR2 FQGNSA come from the germline V gene. The V gene lost 1 base and the J gene lost 1 base, with 8 bases spanning the gap. The CDR3 extends over 14 amino acids. This CDR3 reads CASSLGWGSYEQYF. The CDR3 DNA sequence: TGTGCCAGCAGCTTAGGCTGGGGTTCCTACGAGCAGTACTTC.